The table lists the clone carrying this TCR beta chain with a few counts. The antigen remains unidentified. Together with a sample-barcoded 5' primer, a J-beta primer mix was included in a second PCR lasting about 6 to 11 cycles. Each cDNA was tagged by a template-switch adaptor containing 12 random nucleotides. One entry per CDR3 protein results from TCRdb running MiXCR on the 5' RACE reads. The data show more than 900,000 distinct CDR3 sequences, about 25% seen once. The CDR3 is 14 residues long. In germline, CDR1 is SGHTA, CDR2 FQGTGA. Trimming cost V 5 bases and J 4 bases, with 13 bases left between them. These data come from a study of blood T cells in healthy people across ages. Points from the study as a whole: There was no known CMV status for donors, so expanded clonotype changes were possibly confounded.

These data also featured in a second study, about T cells of mothers and their children.

The sequencing sample was made of blood. The chain joins TRBV7-3 to TRBJ2-3; TRBD2 might be the D (5 bases). This receptor was obtained from a girl aged 2-15 years in good health. This CDR3 is CASSPMRESDTQYF. Here the CDR3 DNA reads TGTGCCAGCAGCCCCATGAGGGAATCAGATACGCAGTATTTT.